The 20 T cell receptor beta chains in this list originate from one sample, sequenced in a study of cytomegalovirus exposure and HLA in healthy donors. PCR employed 60 Vbeta and 13 Jbeta primers. Using immunoSEQ multiplex PCR, the repertoire was profiled, and TCRdb retains in-frame clones only, with some absent. The data hold fewer than 100,000 clones, with roughly four fifths observed a single time. The sequenced sample was PBMCs. These receptors were collected from a female donor in good health and CMV-seronegative.

The CDR3: CATSRGWGADQPQHF. The CDR3 bases are TGTGCCACCAGCAGAGGATGGGGAGCGGACCAGCCCCAGCATTTT. V usage is TRBV15 and J usage is TRBJ1-5, with no clear D. Germline-derived CDR1 and CDR2 are LNHNV and YYDKDF (reference sequence). The V gene lost 1 base and the J gene lost 7 bases, with 14 bases spanning the gap. CDR3 size: 15 residues.

J is TRBJ1-2 and V is TRBV5-1; D call uncertain. From germline, CDR1 is SGHRS and CDR2 YFSETQ. V lost 6 bases, J lost 0 bases, and 12 bases lay in between. CDR3 length: 14 residues. In DNA, the CDR3 is TGCGCCAGCACCCCGGACGGGGCTAACTATGGCTACACCTTC. Translating it yields CASTPDGANYGYTF.

In this sample, this clone turned up a few times. The CDR3 DNA follows: TGTGCCAGCAGTGAGGGAGGGGGACAGGGCTACAATGAGCAGTTCTTC. It translates to CASSEGGGQGYNEQFF. The rearrangement joins TRBV25-1 to TRBJ2-1, with TRBD1 matching over 9 bases. This CDR3 comprises 16 residues. The V segment lost 3 bases and the J segment 3 bases; nucleotides outside the gene matches: 6. The germline V gene encodes CDR1 MGHDK and CDR2 SYGVNS. Variable domain in full (rest from reference TRBV25-1 and TRBJ2-1): EADIYQTPRYLVIGTGKKITLECSQTMGHDKMYWYQQDPGMELHLIHYSYGVNSTEKGDLSSESTVSRIRTEHFPLTLESARPSHTSQYLCASSEGGGQGYNEQFFGPGTRLTVL.

CDR3 amino acids: CASSLITSTVADTQYF. The CDR3 coding sequence is TGCGCCAGCAGCTTGATCACTAGTACTGTGGCAGATACGCAGTATTTT. The genes are TRBV5-1 and TRBJ2-3, with D perhaps matching TRBD2 (5 bases). The CDR3 consists of 16 residues. The V and J ends lost 1 base and 4 bases respectively, with 16 bases between them. CDR1 and CDR2 from the germline V gene are SGHRS and YFSETQ.

As for this clone: A read error may account for a junction end that differs from germline. The chain has TRBV7-9 and TRBJ1-5; D possibly corresponds to TRBD1 (5 bases). This CDR3 has 15 amino acids. From germline, CDR1 is SEHNR and CDR2 FQNEAQ (reference sequence). CDR3 DNA: TGTTCCAGCAGCTTAGCGGGGGGAGAGGTTCAGCCCCAGCATTTT. Encoded protein: CSSSLAGGEVQPQHF.

The chain joins TRBV6-1 to TRBJ1-2, with 11 nucleotides matching TRBD1. This CDR3 spans 17 amino acids. V lost 2 bases and J lost 0; bases outside the gene matches: 5. Germline CDR1 reads MNHNS; CDR2 reads SASEGT. The CDR3 DNA reads as TGTGCCAGCAGTGAAATAGGGGACAGGGGGTCTAACTATGGCTACACCTTC. It specifies CASSEIGDRGSNYGYTF.

V usage is TRBV27 and J usage is TRBJ2-3, with TRBD2 identical over 13 bases. CDR3 size: 18 residues. V shed 5 bases, J shed 1 base, and the junction held 9 bases outside the gene matches. The germline V gene encodes CDR1 MNHEY and CDR2 SMNVEV (reference sequence). For the CDR3, the DNA is TGTGCCAGCAGTCCAACCAGGACTAGCGGGGGTCGCACAGATACGCAGTATTTT. Its protein is CASSPTRTSGGRTDTQYF.

This clone has only one observation. The chain carries TRBV9 and TRBJ1-5; D is ambiguous. The ends were cut back, 0 bases at V and 0 bases at J, with 7 bases in the middle. This CDR3 contains 15 residues. Germline assignment: CDR1 SGDLS and CDR2 YYNGEE. Here the CDR3 reads CASSVGVSSNQPQHF. The CDR3 bases are TGTGCCAGCAGCGTAGGTGTCAGTAGCAATCAGCCCCAGCATTTT.

The J gene is TRBJ2-7, the V gene TRBV5-1; 8 bases are a match to TRBD2. The V segment lost 4 bases and the J segment 4 bases; nucleotides outside the gene matches: 10. The CDR3 length is 15 residues. Germline V gene data show CDR1 as SGHRS and CDR2 as YFSETQ. The CDR3 sequence: CASSPKERGFYEQYF. Written as DNA, the CDR3 is TGCGCCAGCAGCCCGAAGGAGCGGGGGTTTTACGAGCAGTACTTC.

The chain joins TRBV27 to TRBJ2-2; TRBD2 aligns across 7 bases. CDR1 is MNHEY and CDR2 is SMNVEV in the germline V gene (reference sequence). This CDR3 is built from 16 residues. The V gene end was trimmed by 6 bases and the J gene end by 5 bases; junction bases not matched to a gene: 12. The CDR3 region is CASRSPGGPRTGELFF. The CDR3, as DNA: TGTGCCAGCAGAAGCCCGGGGGGTCCGAGAACCGGGGAGCTGTTTTTT.

This chain links TRBV6-1 with TRBJ2-7; a possible D gene is TRBD2 (7 bases). The germline V gene has CDR1 MNHNS and CDR2 SASEGT. The V end was cut by 4 bases, the J end by 2 bases, with 15 bases between. The CDR3 sequence is 15 residues long. CDR3 sequence (DNA): TGTGCCAGCAGTGTGGGGGGGGCCCTCCCCTACGAGCAGTACTTC. Amino acids: CASSVGGALPYEQYF.

This clone was seen just once. The J gene is TRBJ2-3, the V gene TRBV15; TRBD2 is a possible D gene (6 bases). Trimming removed 7 bases at V and 7 bases at J, with 24 bases between. Germline lookup yields CDR1 LNHNV and CDR2 YYDKDF (reference sequence). The CDR3 is made up of 16 amino acids. For the CDR3, the DNA is TGTGCCACCAAGGCTCAGTCTAGCGTGGCCAAAAATACGCAGTATTTT. As protein: CATKAQSSVAKNTQYF.

The chain couples TRBV4-3 to TRBJ2-3, with D perhaps TRBD1 (5 bases). Germline lookup yields CDR1 LGHNA and CDR2 YSLEER. CDR3 length: 17 residues. Trimming pared 5 bases from V and 2 bases from J, leaving 20 bases between. CDR3 DNA sequence: TGCGCCAGCAGCTCCGCCCCCCACAGGTTTACCACAGATACGCAGTATTTT. It encodes CASSSAPHRFTTDTQYF.

The rearrangement links TRBV30 to TRBJ2-5; D gene ambiguous. Between the trimmed V and J ends, which lost 4 bases and 2 bases, there was a span of 11 bases. This CDR3 contains 13 residues. The germline gives CDR1 GTSNPN, CDR2 SVGIG (reference sequence). The CDR3 DNA reads as TGTGCCTGGAAGATACAGTCGCAAGAGACCCAGTACTTC. Translating gives CAWKIQSQETQYF.

This clone was counted a few times. The genes are TRBV6-7 and TRBJ2-7, with a weak D call TRBD1 (6 bases). TRBV6-7 has ORF status, its function being uncertain. This CDR3 has 13 amino acids. With 8 bases removed from V and 1 base from J, the gap between germline ends came to 12 bases. The CDR3, as DNA: TGTGCCAGCGGTAACAGGGTGTCCTACGAGCAGTACTTC. This codes for CASGNRVSYEQYF.

The chain couples TRBV5-1 to TRBJ2-7; 7 bases are a match to TRBD1. Germline V gene sequence: CDR1 SGHRS, CDR2 YFSETQ. The CDR3 loop spans 14 amino acids. The J segment lost 4 bases and the V segment lost 4 bases, leaving 8 bases of the junction unmatched. CDR3: CASSEGAQAYEQYF. The CDR3 DNA follows: TGCGCCAGCAGCGAGGGGGCGCAGGCGTACGAGCAGTACTTC.

V usage is TRBV4-1 and J usage is TRBJ2-7, with 10 positions matching TRBD1. In germline, CDR1 is MGHRA, CDR2 YSYEKL. With V trimmed by 3 bases and J by 4 bases, 6 bases remained unmatched. CDR3 length: 15 amino acids. CDR3 sequence (DNA): TGCGCCAGCAGCCATCCCGGGACAGGGGCTTACGAGCAGTACTTC. Translating it yields CASSHPGTGAYEQYF.

J is TRBJ2-5 and V is TRBV7-9, with D perhaps TRBD2 (6 bases). Germline CDR1 is SEHNR and CDR2 is FQNEAQ (reference sequence). The V end lost 0 bases, the J end lost 5 bases, and 10 bases lay between the germline ends. The CDR3 has 14 amino acids. This CDR3 is CASSLASGRETQYF. The DNA for the CDR3 is TGTGCCAGCAGCTTAGCTTCTGGGAGGGAGACCCAGTACTTC.

This rearrangement joins TRBV7-9 to TRBJ2-1, with TRBD2 matching 8 bases. CDR3 length equals 14 residues. Germline V gene lookup returns CDR1 SEHNR and CDR2 FQNEAQ (reference sequence). V shed 3 bases and J 6 bases; nucleotides not matched to a gene: 4. The chain's CDR3 is CASSFGTSPNEQFF. The CDR3 DNA follows: TGTGCCAGCAGCTTCGGGACTAGTCCCAATGAGCAGTTCTTC.

The rearrangement uses TRBV7-8 and TRBJ1-2; perhaps TRBD1 as D (5 bases). Trimming pared 5 bases from V and 8 bases from J, leaving 12 bases between. The V gene's germline CDR1 is SGHVS and CDR2 FQNEAQ. The CDR3 loop spans 12 amino acids. CDR3 in DNA: TGTGCCAGCAGCGAAGTTTGGGGCGGCTACACCTTC. Protein product: CASSEVWGGYTF.